These T cell receptor beta chains were read from a single sample in a study of cytomegalovirus exposure and HLA in healthy donors. Profiling relied on immunoSEQ multiplex PCR, and the TCRdb table lists in-frame clones only, not all of them. This table holds roughly 160,000 clones, approximately 80% found once. Sequencing was carried out using PBMCs. The source is a boy between 2 and 15 years old in good health and CMV-seronegative. Both conserved end residues are part of each CDR3. The D gene is left open where the match is weak. Size is omitted from some rows. Given values are once, few, many or a class for expanded clones.

>TRBJ2-2|TRBD2|-|TRBV9
TGTGCCAGCAGCGTAGTCCCGGGACTAGCGGTGAACACCGGGGAGCTGTTTTTT
CASSVVPGLAVNTGELFF
>TRBJ1-2|TRBD1|-|TRBV7-9
TGTGCCAGCAGCCCCAAACGGGACAGGGACTATGGCTACACCTTC
CASSPKRDRDYGYTF
>TRBJ2-3|-|-|TRBV4-3
TGCGCCAGCAGCCAAGACAGAAACACAGATACGCAGTATTTT
CASSQDRNTDTQYF
>TRBJ2-5|-|-|TRBV29-1
TGCAGCGTTGAAGATATCGAGAGTCAAGAGACCCAGTACTTC
CSVEDIESQETQYF
>TRBJ1-3|-|-|TRBV9
TGTGCCAGCAGCGCACAGGGAAACACCATATATTTT
CASSAQGNTIYF
>TRBJ1-5|TRBD1|-|TRBV11-2
TGTGCCAGCAGCCTAGACAGGGGGCATCAGCCCCAGCATTTT
CASSLDRGHQPQHF
>TRBJ2-1|TRBD2|-|TRBV10-3
TGTGCCATCGGGACTAGCGGTAGTTCCAATGAGCAGTTCTTC
CAIGTSGSSNEQFF
>TRBJ2-7|TRBD1|-|TRBV7-9
TGTGCCAGCAGCTTGGGGGGGACAGGGGGCTACGAGCAGTACTTC
CASSLGGTGGYEQYF
>TRBJ2-1|TRBD1|-|TRBV7-8
TGTGCCAGCAGCCGATCCAGACAAACCGGGACAGGGGCTTCTGGCTCCTACAATGAGCAGTTCTTC
CASSRSRQTGTGASGSYNEQFF
>TRBJ1-1|-|few|TRBV29-1
TGCAGCGTAGCAGGGCCCACTGAAGCTTTCTTT
CSVAGPTEAFF
>TRBJ2-3|TRBD1|-|TRBV28
TGTGCCAGCAGTCCTTTTTTCGATCGGGGACAGGGGCGCACAGATACGCAGTATTTT
CASSPFFDRGQGRTDTQYF
>TRBJ1-4|-|-|TRBV5-4
TGTGCCAGCAGCAAAGGACCGGAGGGTCATGAAAAACTGTTTTTT
CASSKGPEGHEKLFF
>TRBJ1-1|TRBD1|-|TRBV29-1
TGCAGCGTTGCACAGGGGCTATACACTGAAGCTTTCTTT
CSVAQGLYTEAFF
>TRBJ2-3|-|-|TRBV28
TGTGCCAGCAGTTCAGGGGTCCCAGATACGCAGTATTTT
CASSSGVPDTQYF
>TRBJ1-2|-|-|TRBV29-1
TGCAGCGTTGCAGGGGCGACTGGCTACACCTTC
CSVAGATGYTF
>TRBJ2-1|TRBD2|-|TRBV30
TGTGCCTGGAGTGCCCCTGCGGGAGTTCAAAATGAGCAGTTCTTC
CAWSAPAGVQNEQFF
>TRBJ2-1|TRBD2|-|TRBV27
TGTGCCAGCAGTGAGCCAGCGGGGAGGGGTGAGCAGTTCTTC
CASSEPAGRGEQFF